The clone carrying this TCR beta chain was counted many times. Time point: patch test 3, about 24 weeks after DPC sensitization. The treatment denotes: therapeutic diphenylcyclopropenone sensitization with weekly scalp DPC. Each CDR3 protein gets one entry after TCRdb re-called the RACE reads with MiXCR. The sample consists of roughly 32,000 distinct CDR3 sequences, almost 6% of them appearing once. These data originate in a study of human T cells and chemical hapten exposure. The V and J ends lost 3 bases and 2 bases, in that order; junction bases with no gene match: 12. The V gene's germline CDR1 is SGHDN and CDR2 FVKESK. This CDR3 has 18 amino acids.

The rearrangement uses TRBV14 and TRBJ2-5; 10 nucleotides agree with TRBD1. The origin of this receptor is a man between 25 and 39 years old with alopecia areata. Some clones in this sample may be carry-over from other donors' samples. The sample consisted of whole blood, taken in connection with sensitization to the hapten diphenylcyclopropenone (DPC). CDR3 sequence reads: CASSQKARGTGVQETQYF. CDR3 coding DNA: TGTGCCAGCAGCCAGAAGGCGAGGGGGACAGGGGTGCAAGAGACCCAGTACTTC.